The entry below describes one TCR beta chain. The sample originates from a study of Ad26.COV2.S vaccination and SARS-CoV-2 variants. Germline V lookup: CDR1 LGHDT, CDR2 YNNKEL (reference sequence). Trimming left V 3 bases short and J 5 bases short, with 11 bases between. This CDR3 has 14 residues. Treatment meaning: around 19 received Ad26.COV2.S at low or high dose, single or two shots; 5 received placebo; per-sample allocation not given. Specimen acquisition occurred on day 63 following the initial vaccine or placebo injection. Profiled with immunoSEQ multiplex PCR; TCRdb holds only in-frame clones, not every one. Seen here are about 350,000 clones, around nine tenths observed once, and the top ten hold 9.5% to 12%.

The sample in question was peripheral blood, obtained in a trial of Ad26.COV2.S vaccine versus placebo. The chain employs TRBV3-1 (or the pseudogene TRBV3-2) and TRBJ2-1; D gene unclear. The clonotype comes from a person between 18 and 59 years old who received the Ad26.COV2.S COVID-19 vaccine or a placebo. The CDR3, as DNA: TGTGCCAGCAGCCACCCTTCGGCGCACAATGAGCAGTTCTTC. Its translation: CASSHPSAHNEQFF.